A single sample is the source of the 21 T cell receptor beta chains below, sequenced in a study of response to subunit inactivated influenza vaccine. TCRdb fed the RT-PCR reads into MiXCR, producing one record per CDR3 protein. The data contain approximately 230,000 distinct CDR3 sequences, 10% to 15% of them singletons. Source: non-naive T cells sorted from PBMCs, taken around 14 days before vaccination. Receptors were obtained from a man aged 50-59 years who received an inactivated influenza vaccine.

This clonotype was detected only a few times. This rearrangement joins TRBV29-1 to TRBJ2-7; a weak D match, TRBD1 (6 bases). The germline V gene has CDR1 SQVTM and CDR2 ANQGSEA. The V gene lost 0 bases and the J gene lost 0 bases, with 12 bases spanning the gap. The CDR3 loop spans 15 amino acids. CDR3: CSVEDRSGHSYEQYF. DNA of the CDR3: TGCAGCGTTGAAGATCGATCGGGACACTCCTACGAGCAGTACTTC.

This clonotype was seen a few times. The chain recombines TRBV20-1 with TRBJ2-3; perhaps TRBD1 as D (6 bases). Germline V gene lookup returns CDR1 DFQATT and CDR2 SNEGSKA (reference sequence). The CDR3 is 13 residues long. Trimming removed 3 bases at V and 2 bases at J, with 9 bases between. For the CDR3, the DNA is TGCAGTGCTAGTAGGGGGAACACAGATACGCAGTATTTT. This translates into CSASRGNTDTQYF.

The chain couples TRBV20-1 to TRBJ2-3; the match to TRBD1 covers 11 bases. This CDR3 comprises 12 residues. J was trimmed by 6 bases and V by 5 bases; bases with no gene match: 1. Germline V gene sequence: CDR1 DFQATT, CDR2 SNEGSKA (reference sequence). This chain's CDR3 is CSAGQGADTQYF. The CDR3 DNA reads as TGCAGTGCTGGACAGGGGGCCGATACGCAGTATTTT.

This clonotype was picked up many times. The chain has TRBV3-1 and TRBJ2-7; 7 bases line up with TRBD2. Trimming cost V 0 bases and J 0 bases; bases outside gene matches: 2. The V gene's germline CDR1 is LGHDT and CDR2 YNNKEL (reference sequence). CDR3 length: 15 residues. The CDR3 reads CASSQDGGNSYEQYF. CDR3 bases: TGTGCCAGCAGCCAAGACGGGGGGAACTCCTACGAGCAGTACTTC.

The chain recombines TRBV4-3 with TRBJ2-3; no clear D. There are 16 residues in the CDR3. Germline loops: CDR1 LGHNA, CDR2 YSLEER. Trimming left V 0 bases short and J 0 bases short, with 10 bases between. DNA of the CDR3: TGCGCCAGCAGCCAAGATTTTGTGAGCAGCACAGATACGCAGTATTTT. Amino acid sequence: CASSQDFVSSTDTQYF.

This clonotype came up a few times. This chain uses TRBV3-1 with TRBJ1-4; D may be TRBD1 (5 bases). The CDR3 length is 15 residues. V gave up 4 bases and J gave up 8 bases, with 17 bases separating them. CDR1 is LGHDT and CDR2 is YNNKEL in the germline V gene (reference sequence). The CDR3 DNA reads as TGTGCCAGCAGCCCCGATGAATTGTCAGGGGAAAAACTGTTTTTT. Translation: CASSPDELSGEKLFF.

This chain joins TRBV10-3 and TRBJ1-6; 7 positions agree with TRBD1. V shed 4 bases, J shed 6 bases, and the junction held 3 bases outside the gene matches. Per the germline V gene, CDR1 is ENHRY and CDR2 is SYGVKD. The CDR3 consists of 14 residues. In DNA, the CDR3 is TGTGCCATCAGTGTGGGGACAGTTAATTCACCCCTCCACTTT. It is translated as CAISVGTVNSPLHF.

This clonotype has only a few counts. The chain uses TRBV18 and TRBJ1-4, with a possible D match to TRBD1 (5 bases). Trimming cost V 6 bases and J 0 bases, with 14 bases left between them. Germline CDR1 and CDR2: KGHSH and LQKENI. The CDR3 runs to 16 residues. The CDR3: CASSHPRQSTNEKLFF. DNA of the CDR3: TGTGCCAGCTCCCATCCCCGACAGTCAACTAATGAAAAACTGTTTTTT.

The rearrangement uses TRBV20-1 and TRBJ2-7; D perhaps matches TRBD2 (6 bases). V was shortened by 0 bases and J by 2 bases, with 17 bases between the two germline ends. This CDR3 is built from 16 residues. Germline V gene data show CDR1 as DFQATT and CDR2 as SNEGSKA (reference sequence). CDR3 coding DNA: TGCAGTGCTAGAGATGGTAGGCGGGGTACGACCTACGAGCAGTACTTC. Protein product: CSARDGRRGTTYEQYF.

In its sample, this clonotype was seen a few times. V is TRBV20-1 and J is TRBJ1-4, with D hard to call. The V end lost 5 bases, the J end lost 3 bases, and 13 bases lay between the germline ends. The CDR3 covers 14 residues. The germline CDR1 and CDR2 sequences are DFQATT and SNEGSKA (reference sequence). CDR3 bases: TGCAGTGCTGACCCCCGGGATCCTAATGAAAAACTGTTTTTT. Translation gives CSADPRDPNEKLFF.

This chain uses TRBV29-1 with TRBJ2-7; 9 bases map to TRBD1. Germline CDR1 is SQVTM and CDR2 is ANQGSEA. V was pared by 6 bases and J by 5 bases, with 8 bases of the junction left unmatched. This CDR3 is 13 amino acids long. CDR3 residues: CSVKTGGSHEQYF. The CDR3 DNA sequence: TGCAGCGTCAAGACAGGGGGGTCCCACGAGCAGTACTTC.

This clonotype was seen many times. The chain links TRBV14 to TRBJ2-3, with 7 bases identical to TRBD1. Per the germline V gene, CDR1 is SGHDN and CDR2 is FVKESK. The CDR3 contains 14 residues. The trim removed 3 bases at V and 5 bases at J, leaving 5 bases unmatched. This CDR3 reads CASSQDRQLDTQYF. The CDR3 DNA reads as TGTGCCAGCAGCCAGGACAGGCAGCTAGATACGCAGTATTTT.

This clonotype has ten or more counts. This chain uses TRBV4-3 with TRBJ1-2; weak D call: TRBD1 (5 bases). Trimming left V 0 bases short and J 7 bases short, with 15 bases between. Germline CDR1 reads LGHNA; CDR2 reads YSLEER. CDR3 length: 15 residues. In nucleotides, the CDR3 is TGCGCCAGCAGCCAAGATATTCTTCAGGGATCTGGCTACACCTTC. As protein: CASSQDILQGSGYTF.

The CDR3 here is CSVGPRTGGVGTQYF. The DNA of the CDR3 is TGCAGCGTTGGGCCCCGGACAGGGGGTGTCGGGACCCAGTACTTC. V usage is TRBV29-1 and J usage is TRBJ2-5; 10 nucleotides match TRBD1. J lost 7 bases, V lost 4 bases, and 12 bases had no gene match. CDR1 and CDR2 from the germline V gene are SQVTM and ANQGSEA. CDR3 length: 15 amino acids.

V gene TRBV28 combines with J gene TRBJ2-1; weak D call: TRBD2 (6 bases). The CDR3 sequence is 13 residues long. Trimming left V 10 bases short and J 9 bases short, with 19 bases between. Germline V gives CDR1 MDHEN, CDR2 SYDVKM. The CDR3 DNA reads as TGTGCCACCGGCGGGAACCCTTATGGTGAGCAGTTCTTC. This codes for CATGGNPYGEQFF.

The chain recombines TRBV7-8 with TRBJ2-1; D gene ambiguous. This CDR3 contains 14 residues. V was pared by 2 bases and J by 6 bases, with 11 bases between. Germline V gene data show CDR1 as SGHVS and CDR2 as FQNEAQ. The DNA for the CDR3 is TGTGCCAGCAGCTTAAACCCCACGGTCAATGAGCAGTTCTTC. As protein: CASSLNPTVNEQFF.

The gene calls are TRBV6-5 and TRBJ1-6; a possible D gene is TRBD1 (5 bases). Deletions cut 4 bases from V and 10 bases from J, with 14 bases between. The germline V gene has CDR1 MNHEY and CDR2 SVGAGI. This CDR3 spans 14 amino acids. Here the CDR3 DNA reads TGTGCCAGCAGTTCAGGGACCAGGGCCTCACCCCTCCACTTT. Amino acids: CASSSGTRASPLHF.

This clonotype was seen a handful of times. The rearrangement links TRBV5-1 to TRBJ2-7, with TRBD2 matching over 11 bases. Germline V gene lookup returns CDR1 SGHRS and CDR2 YFSETQ. J gave up 10 bases and V 0 bases, and 6 bases lay outside the gene matches. The CDR3 length is 14 residues. The DNA of the CDR3 is TGCGCCAGCAGCTTGGAACTAGCGGGGGCCAATCAGTACTTC. Residues: CASSLELAGANQYF. Full variable domain (rest looked up from reference TRBV5-1 and TRBJ2-7): KAGVTQTPRYLIKTRGQQVTLSCSPISGHRSVSWYQQTPGQGLQFLFEYFSETQRNKGNFPGRFSGRQFSNSRSEMNVSTLELGDSALYLCASSLELAGANQYFGPGTRLTVT.

The chain carries TRBV9 and TRBJ2-5, with D uncertain. The CDR3 runs to 14 residues. Germline V gene data show CDR1 as SGDLS and CDR2 as YYNGEE. Trimming stripped 0 bases from V and 1 base from J, with 7 bases between. The CDR3 loop reads CASSVDQLQETQYF. The CDR3 DNA sequence: TGTGCCAGCAGCGTAGATCAACTCCAAGAGACCCAGTACTTC.

The chain combines TRBV3-1 with TRBJ2-7, with TRBD2 matching over 11 bases. The CDR3 contains 15 residues. J lost 3 bases, V lost 6 bases, and 7 bases had no gene match. CDR1 LGHDT and CDR2 YNNKEL come from the germline V gene (reference sequence). DNA for the CDR3: TGTGCCAGCAGTCATTCTAGCGGGGGGCGCTACGAGCAGTACTTC. As protein: CASSHSSGGRYEQYF.

This clonotype was counted at least ten times. The chain recombines TRBV10-3 with TRBJ1-2; 8 bases align to TRBD1. V trimming: 5 bases; J trimming: 2 bases; junction bases outside the gene matches: 4. The CDR3 contains 14 residues. CDR1 and CDR2 (germline): ENHRY, SYGVKD. In DNA form, the CDR3 reads TGTGCCATCAGTCCAGGGGGCGCGAACTATGGCTACACCTTC. Protein sequence: CAISPGGANYGYTF.